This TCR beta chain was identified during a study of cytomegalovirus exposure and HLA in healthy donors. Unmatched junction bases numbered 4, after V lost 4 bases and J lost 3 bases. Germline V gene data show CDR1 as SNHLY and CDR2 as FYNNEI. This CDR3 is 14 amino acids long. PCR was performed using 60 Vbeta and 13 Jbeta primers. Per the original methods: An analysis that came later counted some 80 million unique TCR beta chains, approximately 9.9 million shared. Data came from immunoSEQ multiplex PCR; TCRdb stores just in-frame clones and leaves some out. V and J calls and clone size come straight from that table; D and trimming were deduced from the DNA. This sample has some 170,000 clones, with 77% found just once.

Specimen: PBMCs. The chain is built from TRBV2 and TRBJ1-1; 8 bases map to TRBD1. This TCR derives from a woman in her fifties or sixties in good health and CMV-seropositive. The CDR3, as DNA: TGTGCCAGCAGTGCATTACAGGGGGACACTGAAGCTTTCTTT. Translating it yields CASSALQGDTEAFF.